The 4 T cell receptor beta chains below all came from one sample that was sequenced in a study of blood T cell repertoires in COVID-19. Sequencing used immunoSEQ multiplex PCR; TCRdb keeps in-frame clones, though not all of them. This sample has about 100,000 clones, with roughly two thirds found just once. Source material: peripheral blood. The source of these receptors is a man aged 80 or over with acute or convalescent COVID-19.

The chain is built from TRBV5-8 and TRBJ2-1, with 8 bases aligning to TRBD1. V was clipped by 7 bases and J by 7 bases; unmatched bases: 16. Germline CDR1 reads SGHTS; CDR2 reads YDEGEE. The CDR3 has 16 amino acids. The CDR3 region has the DNA TGTGCCAGCGCAGCCCCCTCAGGGGGCTTAAGGAATGAGCAGTTCTTC. It specifies CASAAPSGGLRNEQFF.

This clone appeared a few times. The gene calls are TRBV9 and TRBJ2-7, with D maybe TRBD1 (6 bases). The CDR3 sequence is 15 residues long. V gave up 0 bases and J gave up 1 base, with 11 bases separating them. The germline CDR1 and CDR2 sequences are SGDLS and YYNGEE. The CDR3 protein is CASSVGTVASYEQYF. The CDR3 DNA reads TGTGCCAGCAGCGTAGGGACAGTGGCTTCCTACGAGCAGTACTTC.

The chain couples TRBV4-2 to TRBJ2-3; 15 nucleotides line up with TRBD2. V shed 4 bases, J shed 0 bases, and the junction held 5 bases outside the gene matches. The CDR3 consists of 18 residues. CDR1 is LGHNA and CDR2 is YNFKEQ in the germline V gene. CDR3 sequence (DNA): TGTGCCAGCAGCCTCGGACTAGCGGGAGGGTCTAGCACAGATACGCAGTATTTT. It yields the protein CASSLGLAGGSSTDTQYF.

The rearrangement links TRBV21-1 to TRBJ2-2; the table assigns TRBD1, which was not confirmed against the DNA. TRBV21-1 has pseudogene status. The CDR3 totals 15 residues. The CDR3 region has the DNA TGTGCCAGCAGCAAAGCGGCTCTTAACACCGGGGAGCTGTTTTTT. It codes for CASSKAALNTGELFF.